This entry features one TCR beta chain sequence. Its antigen is still unknown. Profiled with immunoSEQ multiplex PCR; TCRdb holds only in-frame clones, not every one. The sample lists about 350,000 clones, around nine tenths seen once, with 3.4% in the top ten. Germline CDR1 is LNHDA and CDR2 is SQIVND (reference sequence). This CDR3 contains 13 residues. V dropped 4 bases and J dropped 7; count of bases not matched to a gene: 6. This entry is derived from a study of Ad26.COV2.S vaccination and SARS-CoV-2 variants. At the level of the study: As a participant in COV1001, the donor was in the Ad26.COV2.S trial arm.

Study conclusions and caveats: Those who received the vaccine showed greater spike-specific TCR breadth than those given placebo.

Specified treatment: 15 to 20 received Ad26.COV2.S at low or high dose, single or two shots; five or six received placebo; per-sample allocation not given. At day 63 after the first vaccine or placebo injection, samples were drawn. Sequences were derived from peripheral blood, sampled in a trial of Ad26.COV2.S vaccine versus placebo. The rearrangement joins TRBV19 to TRBJ1-2; 7 bases fit TRBD1. This receptor was identified in a person aged 18-60 years who received the Ad26.COV2.S COVID-19 vaccine or a placebo. The CDR3 is CASSRDRVLGYTF. DNA for the CDR3: TGTGCCAGTAGTAGAGACAGGGTACTTGGCTACACCTTC.